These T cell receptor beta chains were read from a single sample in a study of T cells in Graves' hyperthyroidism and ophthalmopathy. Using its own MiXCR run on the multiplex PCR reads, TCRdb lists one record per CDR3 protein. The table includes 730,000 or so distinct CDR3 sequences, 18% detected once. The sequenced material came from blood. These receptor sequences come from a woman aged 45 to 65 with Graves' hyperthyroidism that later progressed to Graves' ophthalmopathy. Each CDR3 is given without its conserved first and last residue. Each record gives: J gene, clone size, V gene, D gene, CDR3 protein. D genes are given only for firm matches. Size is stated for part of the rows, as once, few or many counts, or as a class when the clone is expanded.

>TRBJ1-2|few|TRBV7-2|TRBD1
ASSFWGQVYGYT
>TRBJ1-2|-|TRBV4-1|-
ASRTDSNYGYT
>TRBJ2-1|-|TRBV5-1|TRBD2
ASSAGTTGLYNEQF
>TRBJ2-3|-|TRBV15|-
ATSRAGDSGTQY
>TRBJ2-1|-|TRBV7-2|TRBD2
ASSLIAGGPYEQF
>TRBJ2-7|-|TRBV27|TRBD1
ASSPTGQGAREQY
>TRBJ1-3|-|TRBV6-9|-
ASSYIPGARNTIY
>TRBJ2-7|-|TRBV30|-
AWTVGREQY
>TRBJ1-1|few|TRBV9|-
ASSDLQGIPEAF
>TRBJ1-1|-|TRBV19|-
ASSIPALNTEAF
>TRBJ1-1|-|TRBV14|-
ASSQGRHENTEAF
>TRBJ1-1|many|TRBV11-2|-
ASSTLTGNTEAF
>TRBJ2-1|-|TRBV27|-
ASSFFNLRNEQF
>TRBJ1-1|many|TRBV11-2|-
ASSLRGSGASAAF
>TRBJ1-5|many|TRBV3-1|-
ASSQQPGRNQPQH
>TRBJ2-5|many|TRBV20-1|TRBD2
SARSAIAGVETQY
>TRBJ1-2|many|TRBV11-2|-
ASSLDPTGAYGYT
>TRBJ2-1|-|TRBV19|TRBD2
ASSPATSGQYNEQF
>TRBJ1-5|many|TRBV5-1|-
ASSSGGEGQPQH
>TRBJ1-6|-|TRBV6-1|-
ASSEDWGRQLSPLH
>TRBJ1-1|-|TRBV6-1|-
ASSDGGVGAL
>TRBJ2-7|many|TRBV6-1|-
ASSEAGGTPYEQY
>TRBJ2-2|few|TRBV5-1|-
ASSLGGRTGELF
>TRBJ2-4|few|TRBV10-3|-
AISSTGNLAKNIQY
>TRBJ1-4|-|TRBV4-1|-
ASSPQTQGREKLF
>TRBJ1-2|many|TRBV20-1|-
SARDIGTSFYGYT
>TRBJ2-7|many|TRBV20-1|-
SARRPDSYEQY
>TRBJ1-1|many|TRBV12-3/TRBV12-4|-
ASSLRAGLTEAF
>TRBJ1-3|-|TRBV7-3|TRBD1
ASSPGTGVSGDSGNTIY
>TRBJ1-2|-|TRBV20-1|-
SARDQRGEGFGYT
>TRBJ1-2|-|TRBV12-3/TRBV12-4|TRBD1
ASSPTGQGFGYT
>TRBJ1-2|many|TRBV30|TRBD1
AWSRDRGRRGYT
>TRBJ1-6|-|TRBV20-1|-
SARDLLGNSPLH
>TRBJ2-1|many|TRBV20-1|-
SARPGYNEQF
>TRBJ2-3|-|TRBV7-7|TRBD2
ASSPAPGGPTDTQY
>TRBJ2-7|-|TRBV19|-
ASSIGVRDEQY
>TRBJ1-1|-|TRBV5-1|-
ASSSDAYTEAF
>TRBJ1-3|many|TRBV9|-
ASSGGGSGNTIY
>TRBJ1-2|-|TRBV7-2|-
ASSLDHRDYGYT
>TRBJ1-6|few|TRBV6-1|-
ASSEPRTPLH
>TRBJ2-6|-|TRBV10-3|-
AISESRSSGANVLT
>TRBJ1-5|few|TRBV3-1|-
ASSQGGLGSQPQH
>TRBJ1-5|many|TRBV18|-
ASSPVENQPQH
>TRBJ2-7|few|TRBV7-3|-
ASSARGGSYEQY
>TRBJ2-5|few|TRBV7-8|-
ASSREALTQY
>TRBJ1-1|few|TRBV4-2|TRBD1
ASSAHRGDTEAF
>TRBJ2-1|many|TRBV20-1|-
SARASVEQF
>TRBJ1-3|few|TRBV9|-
ASSVGAGGEGNTIY
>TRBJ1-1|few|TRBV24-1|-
ATSDFGTEAF
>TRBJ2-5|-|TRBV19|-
ATRDGGGETQY
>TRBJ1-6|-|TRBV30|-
AWSVQKNSPLH
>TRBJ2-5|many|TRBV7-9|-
ASSKHRDSETQY
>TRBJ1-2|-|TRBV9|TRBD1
ASSARTGDNYGYT
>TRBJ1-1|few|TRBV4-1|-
ASSQDGRDAPEAF
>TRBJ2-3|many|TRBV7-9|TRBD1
ASSSGQESTDTQY
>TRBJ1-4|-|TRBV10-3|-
AISESGRRSTNEKLF
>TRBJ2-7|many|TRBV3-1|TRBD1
ASSQARDRPQQY
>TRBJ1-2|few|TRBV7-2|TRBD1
ASSLGRTGVGGYT
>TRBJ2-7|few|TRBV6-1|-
ASSEAGRTYEQY